This T cell receptor (beta chain) is from a study of tumor and adjacent non-tumor tissue in lung cancer. Turning to the study itself: On average, productive TCRbeta reads reached roughly 4.2 million per sample.

The template was RNA from unsorted bulk tissue. Distant lung tissue was collected more than 3 cm away from the tumor edge. Comments on this clonotype: Germline and junction disagree at one end, which may indicate a read error.

TCRbeta libraries were built with three rounds of nested PCR, modified from ARM-PCR. Using its own MiXCR run on the multiplex PCR reads, TCRdb lists one record per CDR3 protein. This sample has 60,000 or so distinct CDR3 sequences; more than 55% occur once, and the top ten carry under 35%. This TCR came from a man in his 70s with non-small cell lung cancer. Material: distant non-tumor lung tissue.

The CDR3 DNA sequence: TGTACCAGCAGTTCCGGGTGCCGTCTCAATGAGCAGTTCTTC. Translated, it gives CTSSSGCRLNEQFF. The chain links TRBV11-3 to TRBJ2-1; D unresolved. The CDR3 consists of 14 residues. Germline lookup yields CDR1 SGHNT and CDR2 YENEEA.